This TCR beta chain originates from a study of blood T cell repertoires in COVID-19. The wider study: The samples span acute and convalescent COVID-19 from the United States, Italy and Spain. T cells, B-cell-depleted T cells, or PBMCs supplied cDNA or gDNA.

The protocol was immunoSEQ multiplex PCR, while the TCRdb copy is restricted to in-frame clones and leaves out a portion. The data show approximately 440,000 clones, around 88% seen once. This clone was picked up a small number of times. Unmatched junction bases numbered 1, after V lost 1 base and J lost 2 bases. The CDR3 spans 14 residues. From germline, CDR1 is SGDLS and CDR2 YYNGEE. The V and J genes are TRBV9 and TRBJ2-5, with TRBD2 identical over 8 bases. The receptor's source is a woman aged 45 to 65 with COVID-19, enrolled during active disease. What was sequenced was peripheral blood. CDR3 in amino acids: CASSVSGGQETQYF. In DNA form, the CDR3 reads TGTGCCAGCAGCGTATCGGGGGGGCAAGAGACCCAGTACTTC.